These 2 T cell receptor beta chains were sequenced from one sample in a study of identical twins (dated by TCRdb to 2016 to 2017). Library prep was done by 5' RACE. The sample was run on an Illumina HiSeq 2000. The public reads were run again by TCRdb, first through fastp at Q25 and then through MiXCR, and only productive beta chains were kept. Rows with one shared CDR3 protein collapse into an entry with the most common genes and DNA. The sample profile shows some 230,000 distinct CDR3 sequences; roughly 7.1% of them were found once. Roughly 15% of the sample rests with the top ten. These same records also appear under a second study, on T cells expressing NK-cell markers.

The material sequenced was CD8+ T cells sorted from blood. Receptors originate from a woman under 30 in good health.

This clonotype was recorded many times. The rearrangement joins TRBV5-5 to TRBJ1-1, with D possibly being TRBD1 (5 bases). This CDR3 comprises 15 residues. Trimming took 0 bases from V and 4 from J, leaving 13 bases between them. Germline V gene data show CDR1 as SGHKS and CDR2 as YYEKEE (reference sequence). The chain's CDR3 is CASSLAGAVRTEAFF. CDR3 nucleotides: TGTGCCAGCAGCTTGGCCGGGGCCGTACGCACTGAAGCTTTCTTT.

A few counts support this clonotype. The chain is built from TRBV7-9 and TRBJ1-1; no firm D call. V was trimmed by 5 bases and J by 11 bases, leaving 15 bases between them. CDR3 length: 12 residues. The V gene's germline CDR1 is SEHNR and CDR2 FQNEAQ (reference sequence). Here the CDR3 reads CASSPPDPRAFF. CDR3 DNA sequence: TGTGCCAGCAGCCCTCCAGACCCGAGGGCTTTCTTT.